The T cell receptor (beta chain) described here comes from a study of preoperative IRX-2 immunotherapy in early breast cancer. The data were produced by immunoSEQ multiplex PCR, yet TCRdb's version contains in-frame clones alone and is incomplete. The sample yields around 39,000 clones, 85% to 95% seen once. Treatment in this sample: preoperative locoregional IRX-2 cytokine immunotherapy. In germline, CDR1 is SGHNT, CDR2 YENEEA. The CDR3 totals 15 residues. Trimming took off 1 base at V and 2 bases at J, with 12 bases between the two ends. The sequence came from a human donor with breast cancer. This chain links TRBV11-3 with TRBJ2-7; a weak D match, TRBD2 (6 bases). Sample: tumor tissue, taken after IRX-2 immunotherapy. For the CDR3, the DNA is TGTGCCAGCAGCTTAGTGCGGGGTCCCCCCTACGAGCAGTACTTC. It codes for CASSLVRGPPYEQYF.